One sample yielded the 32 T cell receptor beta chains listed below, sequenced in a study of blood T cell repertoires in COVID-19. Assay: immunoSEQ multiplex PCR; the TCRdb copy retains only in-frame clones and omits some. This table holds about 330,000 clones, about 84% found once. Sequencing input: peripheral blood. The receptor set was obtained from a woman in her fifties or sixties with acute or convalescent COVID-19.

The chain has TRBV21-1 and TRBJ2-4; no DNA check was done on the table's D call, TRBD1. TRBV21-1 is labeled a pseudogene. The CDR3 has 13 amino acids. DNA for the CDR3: TGTGCCAGCAGCAAGAGCAGGGCTAACATTCAGTACTTC. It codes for CASSKSRANIQYF.

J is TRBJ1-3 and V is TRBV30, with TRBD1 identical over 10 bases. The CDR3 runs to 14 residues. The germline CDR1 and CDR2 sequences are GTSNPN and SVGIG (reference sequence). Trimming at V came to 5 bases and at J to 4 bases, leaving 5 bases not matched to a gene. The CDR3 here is CAWGTGVGGNTIYF. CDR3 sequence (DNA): TGTGCCTGGGGGACAGGGGTAGGAGGAAACACCATATATTTT.

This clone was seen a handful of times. In DNA, the CDR3 is TGCGCCAGCAGCTTGGTTGTGACAGGGGCCGACGAGCAGTACTTC. Amino acids: CASSLVVTGADEQYF. V and J are TRBV5-1 and TRBJ2-7; 8 positions agree with TRBD1. Germline V lookup: CDR1 SGHRS, CDR2 YFSETQ. The CDR3 extends over 15 amino acids. V gave up 0 bases and J gave up 5 bases; unmatched junction bases: 7.

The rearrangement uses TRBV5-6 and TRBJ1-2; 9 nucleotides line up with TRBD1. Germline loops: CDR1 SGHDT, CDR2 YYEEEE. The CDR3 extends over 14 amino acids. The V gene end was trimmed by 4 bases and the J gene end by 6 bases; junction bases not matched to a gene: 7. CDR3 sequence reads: CASSRLQGAHGYTF. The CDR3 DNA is TGTGCCAGCAGCCGACTACAGGGGGCGCATGGCTACACCTTC.

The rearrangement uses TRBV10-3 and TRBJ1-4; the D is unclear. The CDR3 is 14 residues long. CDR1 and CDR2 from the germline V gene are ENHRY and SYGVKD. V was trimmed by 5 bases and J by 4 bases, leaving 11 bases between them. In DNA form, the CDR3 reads TGTGCCATCAGTCCCGACACGGTTAATGAAAAACTGTTTTTT. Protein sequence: CAISPDTVNEKLFF.

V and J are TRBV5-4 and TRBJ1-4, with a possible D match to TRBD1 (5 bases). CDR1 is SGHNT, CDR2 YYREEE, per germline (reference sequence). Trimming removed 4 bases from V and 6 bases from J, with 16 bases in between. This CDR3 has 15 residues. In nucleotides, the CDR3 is TGTGCCAGCAGCCCCGCTCAGGGCGAAGATGAAAAACTGTTTTTT. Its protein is CASSPAQGEDEKLFF.

The CDR3 loop is CASSGQGSGYTF. The DNA for the CDR3 is TGTGCCAGTTCCGGGCAGGGTAGTGGCTACACCTTC. The chain links TRBV19 to TRBJ1-2, with D tentatively TRBD1 (5 bases). The CDR3 is 12 amino acids. Trimming stripped 8 bases from V and 7 bases from J, with 14 bases between. Germline assignment: CDR1 LNHDA and CDR2 SQIVND (reference sequence).

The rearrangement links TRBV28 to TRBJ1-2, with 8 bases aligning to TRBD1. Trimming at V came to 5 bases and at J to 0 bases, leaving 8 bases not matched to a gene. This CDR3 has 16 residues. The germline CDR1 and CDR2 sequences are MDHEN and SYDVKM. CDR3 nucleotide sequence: TGTGCCAGCAGTCTACTTCCGGGACAGGCTAACTATGGCTACACCTTC. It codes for CASSLLPGQANYGYTF.

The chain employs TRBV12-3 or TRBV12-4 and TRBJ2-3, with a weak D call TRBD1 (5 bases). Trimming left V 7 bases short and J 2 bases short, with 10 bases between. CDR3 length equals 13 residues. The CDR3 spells CASTRAPTDTQYF. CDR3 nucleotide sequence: TGTGCCAGCACCAGGGCCCCCACAGATACGCAGTATTTT.

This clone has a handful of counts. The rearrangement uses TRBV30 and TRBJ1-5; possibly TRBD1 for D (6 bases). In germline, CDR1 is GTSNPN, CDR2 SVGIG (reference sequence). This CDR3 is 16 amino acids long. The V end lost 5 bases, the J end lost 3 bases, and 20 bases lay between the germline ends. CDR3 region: CAWGDVPQGSNQPQHF. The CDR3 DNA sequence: TGTGCCTGGGGAGACGTACCACAGGGCTCCAATCAGCCCCAGCATTTT.

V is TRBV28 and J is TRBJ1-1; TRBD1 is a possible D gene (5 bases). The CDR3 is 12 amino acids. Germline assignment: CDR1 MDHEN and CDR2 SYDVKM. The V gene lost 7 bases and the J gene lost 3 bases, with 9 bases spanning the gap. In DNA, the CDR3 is TGTGCCAGCACCGACAGCGACACTGAAGCTTTCTTT. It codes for CASTDSDTEAFF.

The CDR3 region is CASSPQLALSTGELFF. The CDR3 coding sequence is TGTGCCAGCAGCCCGCAACTAGCGTTGAGCACCGGGGAGCTGTTTTTT. The rearrangement joins TRBV7-2 to TRBJ2-2; the match to TRBD2 covers 7 bases. The junction had 10 bases not matched to a gene; V was cut back by 5 bases and J by 4 bases. The CDR3 runs to 16 residues. Per the germline V gene, CDR1 is SGHTA and CDR2 is FQGNSA.

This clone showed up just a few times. Here the CDR3 reads CASSYSGINYGYTF. DNA for the CDR3: TGTGCCAGCAGTTACTCCGGGATCAACTATGGCTACACCTTC. The chain has TRBV6-5 and TRBJ1-2, with D hard to call. This CDR3 has 14 residues. Germline V lookup: CDR1 MNHEY, CDR2 SVGAGI. Trimming stripped 0 bases from V and 2 bases from J, with 7 bases between.

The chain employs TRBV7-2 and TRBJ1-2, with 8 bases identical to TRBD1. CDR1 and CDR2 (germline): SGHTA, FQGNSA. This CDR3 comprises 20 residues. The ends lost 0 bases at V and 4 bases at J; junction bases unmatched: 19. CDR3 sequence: CASSLAPYRGPRGRSYGYTF. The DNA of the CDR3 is TGTGCCAGCAGCTTAGCGCCCTACAGGGGTCCCAGGGGGCGCAGCTATGGCTACACCTTC.

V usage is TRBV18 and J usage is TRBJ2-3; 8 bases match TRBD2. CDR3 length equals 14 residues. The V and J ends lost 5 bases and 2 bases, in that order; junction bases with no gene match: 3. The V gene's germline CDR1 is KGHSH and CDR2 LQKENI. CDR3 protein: CASSFGRATDTQYF. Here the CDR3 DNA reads TGTGCCAGCTCATTCGGGAGGGCCACAGATACGCAGTATTTT.

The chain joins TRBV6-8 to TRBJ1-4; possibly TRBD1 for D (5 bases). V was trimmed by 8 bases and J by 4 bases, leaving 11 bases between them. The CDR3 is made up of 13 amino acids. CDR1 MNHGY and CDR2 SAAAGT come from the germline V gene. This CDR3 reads CASLGQDNEKLFF. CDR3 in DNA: TGTGCCAGCCTGGGGCAGGATAATGAAAAACTGTTTTTT.

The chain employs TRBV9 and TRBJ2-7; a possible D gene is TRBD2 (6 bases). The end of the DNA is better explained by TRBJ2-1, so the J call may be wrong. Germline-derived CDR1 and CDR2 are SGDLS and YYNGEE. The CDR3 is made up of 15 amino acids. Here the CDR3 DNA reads TGTGCCAGCAGCGTAGGTAGCGGAACTTACAATGAGCAGTTCTTC. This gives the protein CASSVGSGTYNEQFF.

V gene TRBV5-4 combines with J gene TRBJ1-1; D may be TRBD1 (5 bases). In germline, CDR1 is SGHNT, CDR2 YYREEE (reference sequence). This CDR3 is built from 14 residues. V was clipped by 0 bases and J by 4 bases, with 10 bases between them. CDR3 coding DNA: TGTGCCAGCAGCTTGGAAAGGGGCCGCACTGAAGCTTTCTTT. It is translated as CASSLERGRTEAFF.

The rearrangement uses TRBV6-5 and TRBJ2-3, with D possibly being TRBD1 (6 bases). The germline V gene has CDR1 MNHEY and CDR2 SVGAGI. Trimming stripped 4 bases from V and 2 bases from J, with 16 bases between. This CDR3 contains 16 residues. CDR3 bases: TGTGCCAGCAGTTCCCCAAGGGGGACGGACACAGATACGCAGTATTTT. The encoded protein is CASSSPRGTDTDTQYF.

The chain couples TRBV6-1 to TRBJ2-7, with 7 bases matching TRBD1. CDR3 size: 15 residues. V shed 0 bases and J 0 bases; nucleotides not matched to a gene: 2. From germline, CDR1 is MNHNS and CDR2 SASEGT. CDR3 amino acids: CASSEAGTVSYEQYF. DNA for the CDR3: TGTGCCAGCAGTGAAGCCGGGACAGTCTCCTACGAGCAGTACTTC.

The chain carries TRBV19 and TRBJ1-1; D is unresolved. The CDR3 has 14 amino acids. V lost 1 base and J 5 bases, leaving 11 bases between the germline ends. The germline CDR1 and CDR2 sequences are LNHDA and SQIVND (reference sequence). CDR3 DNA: TGTGCCAGTAGTATAGGGCCGGGATCGACTGAAGCTTTCTTT. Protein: CASSIGPGSTEAFF.

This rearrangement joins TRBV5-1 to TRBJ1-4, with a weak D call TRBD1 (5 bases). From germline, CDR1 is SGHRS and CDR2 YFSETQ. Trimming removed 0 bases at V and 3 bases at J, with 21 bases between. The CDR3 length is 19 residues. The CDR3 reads CASSLANPRATDSNEKLFF. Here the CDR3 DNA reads TGCGCCAGCAGCTTGGCCAATCCCAGGGCGACAGACTCTAATGAAAAACTGTTTTTT.

CDR3: CASSFREDTDTQYF. The CDR3 DNA sequence: TGTGCCAGCAGTTTCCGAGAGGACACAGATACGCAGTATTTT. The chain combines TRBV6-2 or TRBV6-3 with TRBJ2-3; no reliable D call. Germline V lookup: CDR1 MNHEY, CDR2 SVGEGT. The germline V and J ends were trimmed by 4 bases and 2 bases, with 10 bases remaining between them. This CDR3 region has 14 residues.

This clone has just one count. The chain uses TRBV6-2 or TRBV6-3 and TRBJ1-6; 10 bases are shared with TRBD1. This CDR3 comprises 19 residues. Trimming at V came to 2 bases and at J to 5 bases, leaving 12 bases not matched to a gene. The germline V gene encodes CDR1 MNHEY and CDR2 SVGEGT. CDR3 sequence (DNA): TGTGCCAGCAGTTACACGATCCGGGACAGGGGAGACGATAATTCACCCCTCCACTTT. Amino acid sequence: CASSYTIRDRGDDNSPLHF.

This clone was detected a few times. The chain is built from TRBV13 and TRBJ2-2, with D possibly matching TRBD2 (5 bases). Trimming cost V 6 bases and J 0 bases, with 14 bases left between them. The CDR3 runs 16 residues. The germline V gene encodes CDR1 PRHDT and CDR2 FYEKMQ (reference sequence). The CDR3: CASSGSGLANTGELFF. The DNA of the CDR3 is TGTGCCAGCAGTGGGTCGGGGTTGGCGAACACCGGGGAGCTGTTTTTT.

CDR3 protein: CASRPDRNTEAFF. Written as DNA, the CDR3 is TGTGCCAGCAGGCCGGACAGGAACACTGAAGCTTTCTTT. The chain employs TRBV28 and TRBJ1-1, with a possible D match to TRBD1 (6 bases). The V gene lost 6 bases and the J gene lost 1 base, with 9 bases spanning the gap. The CDR3 extends over 13 amino acids. Germline CDR1 reads MDHEN; CDR2 reads SYDVKM.

The CDR3 reads CASSLGDREYGQPQHF. The CDR3 DNA reads TGTGCCAGCAGCTTAGGGGACAGGGAGTACGGTCAGCCCCAGCATTTT. The chain combines TRBV7-2 with TRBJ1-5, with 9 bases aligning to TRBD1. With V trimmed by 1 base and J by 6 bases, 7 bases remained unmatched. Germline CDR1 and CDR2: SGHTA and FQGNSA. The CDR3 has 16 residues.

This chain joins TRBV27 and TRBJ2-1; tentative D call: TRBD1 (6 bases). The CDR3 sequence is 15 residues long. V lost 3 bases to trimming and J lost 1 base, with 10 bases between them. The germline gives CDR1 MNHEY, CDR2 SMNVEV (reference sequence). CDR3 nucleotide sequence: TGTGCCAGCAGTTTTACAGGGTGGTCCTACAATGAGCAGTTCTTC. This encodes CASSFTGWSYNEQFF.

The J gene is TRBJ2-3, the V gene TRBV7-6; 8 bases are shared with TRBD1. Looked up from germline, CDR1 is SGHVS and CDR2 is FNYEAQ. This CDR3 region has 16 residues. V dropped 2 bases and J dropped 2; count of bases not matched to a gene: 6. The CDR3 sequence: CASSLTPDRVTDTQYF. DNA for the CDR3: TGTGCCAGCAGCTTAACCCCGGACAGGGTCACAGATACGCAGTATTTT.

For the CDR3, the DNA is TGTGCCAGCAGCTTAGGGGGGACTGACAATGAGCAGTTCTTC. Translation: CASSLGGTDNEQFF. V and J are TRBV7-9 and TRBJ2-1; a possible D gene is TRBD2 (6 bases). Germline-derived CDR1 and CDR2 are SEHNR and FQNEAQ (reference sequence). Trimming took 1 base from V and 5 from J, leaving 9 bases between them. The CDR3 spans 14 residues.

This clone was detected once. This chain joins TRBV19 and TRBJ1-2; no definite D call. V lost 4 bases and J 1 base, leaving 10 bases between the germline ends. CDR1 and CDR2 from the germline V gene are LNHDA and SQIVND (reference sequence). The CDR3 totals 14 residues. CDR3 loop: CASSRNSLNYGYTF. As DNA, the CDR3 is TGTGCCAGTAGTAGGAACAGCCTTAACTATGGCTACACCTTC.

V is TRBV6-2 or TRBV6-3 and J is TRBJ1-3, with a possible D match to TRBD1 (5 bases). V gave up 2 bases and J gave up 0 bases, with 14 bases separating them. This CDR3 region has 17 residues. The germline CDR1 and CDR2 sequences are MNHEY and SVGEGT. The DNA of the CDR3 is TGTGCCAGCAGTTACCCTAACAGGCCCTCCTCTGGAAACACCATATATTTT. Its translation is CASSYPNRPSSGNTIYF.